This T cell receptor (beta chain) was obtained from a study of post-analysis software for immune sequencing data. Findings and caveats of the study: A few TRBV segments occurring more often in patients than controls included TRBV5-6, TRBV5-1 and TRBV20-1.

With respect to this clonotype: The antigen is undetermined.

Trimming at V came to 2 bases and at J to 4 bases, leaving 6 bases not matched to a gene. CDR1 and CDR2 from the germline V gene are DFQATT and SNEGSKA (reference sequence). The CDR3 length is 14 residues. Unique-molecular-identifier-tagged TCR beta cDNA libraries were used. MiXCR was run by TCRdb on the PCR reads, yielding one entry per CDR3 protein. The sample contains about 820,000 distinct CDR3 sequences, roughly half of which appear only once. The clonotype was recovered from a girl aged 10 to 17 with multiple sclerosis. What was sequenced was blood. This chain links TRBV20-1 with TRBJ1-2; 8 nucleotides align to TRBD1. CDR3 coding DNA: TGCAGTGCTAGACCTACAGGGGGGGGCTATGGCTACACCTTC. Residues: CSARPTGGGYGYTF.